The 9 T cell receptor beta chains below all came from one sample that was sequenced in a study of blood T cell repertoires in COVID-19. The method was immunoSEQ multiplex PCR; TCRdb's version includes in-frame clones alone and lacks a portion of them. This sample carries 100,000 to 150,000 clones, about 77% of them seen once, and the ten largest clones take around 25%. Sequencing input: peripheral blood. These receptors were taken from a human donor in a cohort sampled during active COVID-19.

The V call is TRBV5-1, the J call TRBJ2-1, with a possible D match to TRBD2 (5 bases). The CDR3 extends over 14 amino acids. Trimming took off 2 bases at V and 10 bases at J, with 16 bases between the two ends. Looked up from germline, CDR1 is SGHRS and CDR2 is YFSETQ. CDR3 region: CASSFSGTSSEQFF. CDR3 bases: TGCGCCAGCAGCTTCTCCGGAACTAGTTCCGAGCAGTTCTTC.

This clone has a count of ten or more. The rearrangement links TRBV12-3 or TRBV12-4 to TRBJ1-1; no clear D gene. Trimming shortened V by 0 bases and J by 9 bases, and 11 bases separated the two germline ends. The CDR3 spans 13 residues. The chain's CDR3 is CASSLALGTQAFF. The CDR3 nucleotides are TGTGCCAGCAGTTTAGCGCTGGGCACCCAAGCTTTCTTT.

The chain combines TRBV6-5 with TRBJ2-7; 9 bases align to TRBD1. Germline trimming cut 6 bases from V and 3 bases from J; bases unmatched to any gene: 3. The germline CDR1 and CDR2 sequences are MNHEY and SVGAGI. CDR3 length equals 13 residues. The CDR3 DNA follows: TGTGCCAGCAGGCGGGACAGGGACTACGAGCAGTACTTC. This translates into CASRRDRDYEQYF.

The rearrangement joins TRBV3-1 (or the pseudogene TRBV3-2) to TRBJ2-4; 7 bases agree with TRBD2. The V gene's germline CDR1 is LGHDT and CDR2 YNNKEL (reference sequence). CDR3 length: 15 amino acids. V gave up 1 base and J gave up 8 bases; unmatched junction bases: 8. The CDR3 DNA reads TGTGCCAGCAGCCAAGGGCCGGGACTAAGGGACATTCAGTACTTC. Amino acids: CASSQGPGLRDIQYF.

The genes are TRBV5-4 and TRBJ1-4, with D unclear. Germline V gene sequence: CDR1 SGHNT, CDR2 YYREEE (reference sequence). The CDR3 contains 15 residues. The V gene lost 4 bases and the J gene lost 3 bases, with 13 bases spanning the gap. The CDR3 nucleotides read TGTGCCAGCAGCCGGGCCGGGATGGCTAATGAAAAACTGTTTTTT. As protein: CASSRAGMANEKLFF.

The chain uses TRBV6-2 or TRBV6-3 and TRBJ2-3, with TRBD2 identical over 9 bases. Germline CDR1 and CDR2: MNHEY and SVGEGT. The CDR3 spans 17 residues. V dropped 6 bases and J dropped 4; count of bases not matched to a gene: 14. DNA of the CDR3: TGTGCCAGCAGCCTCCGGGCTAGCGGGATACCCCCAGATACGCAGTATTTT. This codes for CASSLRASGIPPDTQYF.

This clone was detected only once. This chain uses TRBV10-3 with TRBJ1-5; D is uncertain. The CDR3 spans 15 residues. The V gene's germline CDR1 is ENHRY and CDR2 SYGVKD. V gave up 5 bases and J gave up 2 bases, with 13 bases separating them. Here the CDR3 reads CAISSSLSGNQPQHF. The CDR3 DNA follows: TGTGCCATCAGTTCGTCCCTCTCGGGCAATCAGCCCCAGCATTTT.

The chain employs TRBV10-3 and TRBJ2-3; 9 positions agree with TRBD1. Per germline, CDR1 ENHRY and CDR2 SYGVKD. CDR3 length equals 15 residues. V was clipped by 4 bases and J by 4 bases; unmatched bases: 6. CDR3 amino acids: CAISVVTGGPDTQYF. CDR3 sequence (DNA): TGTGCCATCAGTGTCGTGACAGGGGGTCCAGATACGCAGTATTTT.

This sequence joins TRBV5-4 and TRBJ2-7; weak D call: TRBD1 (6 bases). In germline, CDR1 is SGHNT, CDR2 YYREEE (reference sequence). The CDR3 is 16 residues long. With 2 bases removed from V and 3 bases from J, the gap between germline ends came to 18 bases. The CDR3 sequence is CASSFRQGRLSYEQYF. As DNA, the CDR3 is TGTGCCAGCAGCTTCCGGCAGGGGCGCCTGAGCTACGAGCAGTACTTC.